The TCR beta chain under discussion was sequenced for a study of blood T cell repertoires in COVID-19. Germline loops: CDR1 LNHDA, CDR2 SQIVND (reference sequence). This CDR3 spans 15 amino acids. V shed 2 bases and J shed 7 bases, with 14 bases lying between them. Method: immunoSEQ multiplex PCR; TCRdb's copy keeps in-frame clones and lacks some. The sample consists of 200,000 to 250,000 clones, about 85% of them appearing once. This sequence was found in a man aged 25 to 40 who had recovered from COVID-19. The specimen sequenced was PBMCs or T cells enriched from blood (not recorded which). V is TRBV19 and J is TRBJ2-2; TRBD2 might be the D (5 bases). Written as DNA, the CDR3 is TGTGCCAGTAGTATATCGGGGTCGTTAGGCGGGGAGCTGTTTTTT. It translates to CASSISGSLGGELFF.